This T cell receptor (beta chain) derives from a study of identical twins. Study-level results: The presence of invariant MAIT and iNKT cells could partly confound analyses of zero-insertion sequences. For out-of-frame beta sequences, excess twin sharing was weaker.

With respect to this clonotype: Its antigen is currently unknown.

Template switching added a universal primer binding site, and final cDNA carried unique molecular identifiers. TCRdb redid the calling of the 5' RACE reads with MiXCR, one entry per CDR3 protein. The table lists 200,000 to 250,000 distinct CDR3 sequences, 7% of them singletons. The germline gives CDR1 MGHRA, CDR2 YSYEKL. V was pared by 8 bases and J by 5 bases, with 14 bases of the junction left unmatched. This CDR3 comprises 15 residues. These data were also filed under a second study, of yellow fever vaccine responses in identical twins.

The sequencing input was memory (CD45RO+) T cells sorted from blood. This receptor was identified in a woman under 30 in good health. V is TRBV4-1 and J is TRBJ1-1; TRBD1 matches at 7 bases. Written as DNA, the CDR3 is TGCGCCAGCTCCGGGACAGCCATTGTAGGGACTGAAGCTTTCTTT. This gives the protein CASSGTAIVGTEAFF.